This T cell receptor (beta chain) was sequenced for a study of T-cell reconstitution after alpha-beta-depleted transplantation in children (dated by TCRdb to the mid-2010s). Some background on the complete study: Using TCR repertoire profiling, the study followed T-cell immune reconstitution in a quantitative way in children after TCRalphabeta/CD19-depleted allogeneic hematopoietic cell transplantation. The paper as a whole reports these results and caveats: The high TCRbeta diversity at day 60 in some patients was ascribed to recipient T cells and intrathymic progenitors that had survived conditioning. The apparently early alphabetaT-cell count recovery about two months after transplant was reportedly dependent on only several hundred rapidly expanded clones derived from non-depleted graft cells. Over subsequent months, a decline in hyperexpanded clone frequencies was noted, and after one year, T-cell counts and TCRbeta diversity were mostly ascribed to newly produced T cells.

As for this clonotype: What antigen it recognizes has not been identified. Per-base qualities were not stored, and no clone one base away is much larger.

Libraries came from PCR. These reads were obtained on an Illumina HiSeq 2500. TCR libraries were prepared with molecular barcoding, using unique molecular identifiers to normalize TCRbeta repertoire quantification. TCRdb's own reprocessing of the public reads used fastp at Q25 and MiXCR and kept productive beta chains. One record per CDR3 amino acid sequence lists the most common genes and DNA. This sample lists fewer than 750,000 distinct CDR3 sequences; more than 20% were detected once. The biggest ten clones account for under 45% of the sample. The treatment or condition label here, explained by the study, means: allogeneic hematopoietic cell transplantation with graft depleted of TCRalphabeta T cells and CD19 B cells. TCRalphabeta/CD19-depleted allogeneic hematopoietic cell grafts were given to the transplant recipients, all of whom were children. The CDR3 covers 17 residues, taking in both the cysteine and the phenylalanine. The DNA shown is the 51-base CDR3, in frame from base 1. Relative to germline, V is missing 0 bases and J is missing 5 bases, with 8 bases of the junction outside any gene match. Sequences SGHNT (CDR1) and YYREEE (CDR2) are obtained from the germline V gene (reference sequence).

The receptor comes from a boy under two years old with Wiskott-Aldrich syndrome, due to receive a stem cell transplant. Source: PBMCs, taken before TCRalphabeta/CD19-depleted stem cell transplant. Here the chain combines TRBV5-4 and TRBJ2-7, with 13 bases aligning to TRBD2. This receptor has the CDR3 CASSLGATGLAGNEQYF. The nucleotide sequence reads as follows: TGTGCCAGCAGCTTGGGGGCAACGGGACTAGCGGGAAACGAGCAGTACTTC.